This paragraph covers one T cell receptor (beta chain) sequence. Its specificity is unknown. Peripheral blood came from all dose cohorts at three timepoints. Germline V gene lookup returns CDR1 SGHNT and CDR2 YYREEE (reference sequence). This CDR3 contains 14 residues. Trimming took off 1 base at V and 3 bases at J, with 11 bases between the two ends. This entry is derived from a study of OX40 agonist ivuxolimab in advanced cancers. Overall study: An anti-OX40 (CD134) antibody with agonistic activity, ivuxolimab, was administered to patients.

The protocol was immunoSEQ multiplex PCR, while the TCRdb copy is restricted to in-frame clones and leaves out a portion. Here the sample spans roughly 86,000 clones, 90% to 95% being singletons. General study results and limits: Those patients achieving a partial response at 0.1-3.0 mg/kg showed among the lowest clonal expansion.

This rearrangement joins TRBV5-4 to TRBJ2-7; TRBD2 might be the D (5 bases). This TCR came from an adult with an advanced solid tumor such as melanoma, head and neck, liver or kidney cancer. Sample: CD4+ or CD8+ T cells sorted from blood, taken in a trial of the OX40 agonist ivuxolimab. CDR3 coding DNA: TGTGCCAGCAGCTTGCGGCCGGGGAACTACGAGCAGTACTTC. Translated, it gives CASSLRPGNYEQYF.